A selection of T cell receptor beta chains follows, all from one sample in a study of T-cell reconstitution after alpha-beta-depleted transplantation in children. TCRdb called the PCR reads again in MiXCR, with one record for every CDR3 protein. The repertoire holds approximately 500,000 distinct CDR3 sequences, with roughly a tenth as singletons. This sample comprised PBMCs, obtained before TCRalphabeta/CD19-depleted stem cell transplant. These receptor sequences come from a child aged 2 to 9 with inherited bone marrow failure, due to receive a stem cell transplant. CDR3s include the opening cysteine and the closing phenylalanine or tryptophan. The D gene is left open where the match is weak. Where a row states a size, it is once, few, many or the class of an expanded clone; other rows omit it.

d_gene	v_gene	j_gene	abundance	CDR3nt	CDR3aa
TRBD1	TRBV29-1	TRBJ2-1	many	TGCAGCGTTGGAGGACAGGGGGCGAGGTACAATGAGCAGTTCTTC	CSVGGQGARYNEQFF
TRBD2	TRBV7-9	TRBJ2-5	many	TGTGCCAGCAGCCCCGGGGGGGCAGGAATTGAAGAAGAGACCCAGTACTTC	CASSPGGAGIEEETQYF
TRBD2	TRBV20-1	TRBJ2-1	NA	TGCAGTGCTAGGCTAGCGGCTTACAATGAGCAGTTCTTC	CSARLAAYNEQFF
NA	TRBV4-3	TRBJ2-7	many	TGCGCCAGCAGCCAAGTGCCCACTCGGTCCCACGAGCAGTACTTC	CASSQVPTRSHEQYF
TRBD2	TRBV5-1	TRBJ2-7	few	TGCGCCAGCAGCTTGGCTAGCGGGAACATCTACGAGCAGTACTTC	CASSLASGNIYEQYF
NA	TRBV5-6	TRBJ2-5	few	TGTGCCAGCAGCTTTAACCCCGTACGGAGGGAGACCCAGTACTTC	CASSFNPVRRETQYF
NA	TRBV28	TRBJ2-7	many	TGTGCCAGCACGTCCGGGAGCTTCTACGAGCAGTACTTC	CASTSGSFYEQYF
NA	TRBV6-5	TRBJ2-1	many	TGTGCCAGCAGTTACTCGGACTCCAACAATGAGCAGTTCTTC	CASSYSDSNNEQFF
TRBD2	TRBV4-3	TRBJ2-2	many	TGCGCCAGCAGCCAACTTAGCGGGAGCATTACCGGGGAGCTGTTTTTT	CASSQLSGSITGELFF
NA	TRBV20-1	TRBJ1-6	few	TGCAGTGCTAGACGGCAGGGTAATTCACCCCTCCACTTT	CSARRQGNSPLHF
NA	TRBV4-2	TRBJ2-7	few	TGTGCCAGCAGCCAAGGGGCGGGGAGCTCCTACGAGCAGTACTTC	CASSQGAGSSYEQYF
NA	TRBV20-1	TRBJ2-7	many	TGCAGTGCTCACCGGGACAACTACGAGCAGTACTTC	CSAHRDNYEQYF
NA	TRBV27	TRBJ2-6	many	TGTGCCAGCAGTCTCATAGCAGGGTCTCGCTCTGGGGCCAACGTCCTGACTTTC	CASSLIAGSRSGANVLTF
NA	TRBV12-3/TRBV12-4	TRBJ2-1	many	TGTGCCAGCAGTTTAGACTCCGCTTCTACCAATGAGCAGTTCTTC	CASSLDSASTNEQFF
NA	TRBV20-1	TRBJ1-5	many	TGCAGTGCTAGGCCGTGGGATCAGCCCCAGCATTTT	CSARPWDQPQHF